These 2 T cell receptor beta chains came from one sample sequenced in a study of human T cells and chemical hapten exposure (dated by TCRdb to about 2021). Libraries were built with RACE. Sequenced using a NextSeq 500. The public reads were run again by TCRdb, first through fastp at Q25 and then through MiXCR, and only productive beta chains were kept. Entries that share a CDR3 protein sequence are merged under the most common genes and DNA. The sample profile shows approximately 320,000 distinct CDR3 sequences; 5.5% of them were found once. Together, the top ten hold about 8.7% of the sample. Taken with the paper, the label for time point translates to: pre-sensitization, week 0. Reading the label with the study, this specimen's treatment or condition is: therapeutic diphenylcyclopropenone sensitization with weekly scalp DPC. Here the sequenced sample was whole blood, taken in connection with sensitization to the hapten diphenylcyclopropenone (DPC). Receptors were obtained from a woman between 18 and 29 years old with alopecia areata. Some clones in this sample may be carry-over from other donors' samples.

The rearrangement joins TRBV7-9 to TRBJ2-1; D tentatively fits TRBD1 or TRBD2 (6 bases each). Per germline, CDR1 SEHNR and CDR2 FQNEAQ (reference sequence). The germline V and J ends were trimmed by 5 bases and 8 bases, with 13 bases remaining between them. The CDR3 has 13 residues. CDR3: CASSHERGDEQFF. For the CDR3, the DNA is TGTGCCAGCAGCCACGAGAGGGGGGATGAGCAGTTCTTC.

This clonotype was seen ten or more times. This chain uses TRBV7-9 with TRBJ2-1; 9 nucleotides line up with TRBD2. Germline loops: CDR1 SEHNR, CDR2 FQNEAQ (reference sequence). The CDR3 consists of 15 residues. J was trimmed by 4 bases and V by 5 bases; bases with no gene match: 6. The CDR3 reads CASSLLAGSYNEQFF. CDR3 coding DNA: TGTGCCAGCAGCCTCCTAGCGGGGAGTTACAATGAGCAGTTCTTC.